One sample yielded the 10 T cell receptor beta chains listed below, sequenced in a study of T-cell memory formation after mild COVID-19. One entry per CDR3 protein, called by TCRdb with MiXCR from the 5' RACE reads. The table lists 350,000 to 500,000 distinct CDR3 sequences, roughly 18% of them singletons. The sequenced material came from PBMCs or a T cell subset sorted from them (not recorded which). The receptors stem from a young man who had mild COVID-19 (a few samples of this study predate the infection). Cell type and time point are not known.

The rearrangement links TRBV6-2 or TRBV6-3 to TRBJ2-3; TRBD1 aligns across 8 bases. The trim removed 5 bases at V and 5 bases at J, leaving 6 bases unmatched. Germline V lookup: CDR1 MNHEY, CDR2 SVGEGT. CDR3 length: 14 amino acids. CDR3: CASSRGQGIDTQYF. The CDR3 bases are TGTGCCAGCAGTCGTGGACAGGGAATAGATACGCAGTATTTT.

The chain uses TRBV5-4 and TRBJ2-3; 12 bases agree with TRBD2. J was trimmed by 2 bases and V by 3 bases; bases with no gene match: 4. Germline-derived CDR1 and CDR2 are SGHNT and YYREEE (reference sequence). The CDR3 has 16 amino acids. DNA for the CDR3: TGTGCCAGCAGCTCCAGGACTAGCGGGGTCACAGATACGCAGTATTTT. It is translated as CASSSRTSGVTDTQYF.

There are a few counts of this clonotype. The V gene is TRBV5-1, the J gene TRBJ2-1; TRBD1 or TRBD2 may be the D gene (5 bases each). Germline V gene lookup returns CDR1 SGHRS and CDR2 YFSETQ. The V gene lost 2 bases and the J gene lost 6 bases, with 18 bases spanning the gap. The CDR3 extends over 16 amino acids. The CDR3 reads CASSLPGRALGNEQFF. The CDR3 DNA is TGCGCCAGCAGCTTACCGGGACGGGCGTTAGGCAATGAGCAGTTCTTC.

V gene TRBV5-1 combines with J gene TRBJ2-1; 8 positions match TRBD2. J gave up 7 bases and V 0 bases, and 12 bases lay outside the gene matches. The germline V gene encodes CDR1 SGHRS and CDR2 YFSETQ. The CDR3 is 17 residues long. CDR3 sequence: CASSLAVDGGAGNEQFF. The CDR3 coding sequence is TGCGCCAGCAGCTTGGCCGTCGACGGGGGGGCCGGGAATGAGCAGTTCTTC.

V is TRBV7-2 and J is TRBJ2-3; 9 bases match TRBD2. The V gene's germline CDR1 is SGHTA and CDR2 FQGNSA. V trimming: 2 bases; J trimming: 13 bases; junction bases outside the gene matches: 4. The CDR3 runs to 12 residues. The chain's CDR3 is CASSLPAGGEYF. The CDR3 region has the DNA TGTGCCAGCAGCTTACCAGCGGGGGGAGAGTATTTT.

This clonotype was counted at least ten times. V is TRBV5-1 and J is TRBJ2-5; 7 bases align to TRBD2. Per germline, CDR1 SGHRS and CDR2 YFSETQ. V lost 3 bases and J lost 4; bases outside the gene matches: 6. This CDR3 comprises 14 residues. The CDR3 nucleotides read TGCGCCAGCAGCTGGAGAGCGGGGAGAGAGACCCAGTACTTC. Protein sequence: CASSWRAGRETQYF. The variable domain in full, with the rest retrieved from reference TRBV5-1 and TRBJ2-5, is KAGVTQTPRYLIKTRGQQVTLSCSPISGHRSVSWYQQTPGQGLQFLFEYFSETQRNKGNFPGRFSGRQFSNSRSEMNVSTLELGDSALYLCASSWRAGRETQYFGPGTRLLVL.

The V gene is TRBV7-2, the J gene TRBJ2-7; 12 bases agree with TRBD2. The length of the CDR3 is 16 residues. V dropped 3 bases and J dropped 5; count of bases not matched to a gene: 8. Germline V gives CDR1 SGHTA, CDR2 FQGNSA. The CDR3, as DNA: TGTGCCAGCAGCTTCCGCGCTAGCGGGGGGGACGACGAGCAGTACTTC. Amino acid sequence: CASSFRASGGDDEQYF. The full variable domain, its missing parts supplied by reference TRBV7-2 and TRBJ2-7, is GAGVSQSPSNKVTEKGKDVELRCDPISGHTALYWYRQSLGQGLEFLIYFQGNSAPDKSGLPSDRFSAERTGGSVSTLTIQRTQQEDSAVYLCASSFRASGGDDEQYFGPGTRLTVT.

The gene calls are TRBV7-2 and TRBJ2-5; tentative D call: TRBD2 (6 bases). The V gene lost 5 bases and the J gene lost 3 bases, with 10 bases spanning the gap. Germline CDR1 is SGHTA and CDR2 is FQGNSA. This CDR3 comprises 13 residues. The CDR3 nucleotides are TGTGCCAGCAGCGGGGACTTTGAAGAGACCCAGTACTTC. Amino acid sequence: CASSGDFEETQYF.

The sample holds a few counts of this clonotype. The chain links TRBV29-1 to TRBJ2-7; 8 bases line up with TRBD1. The ends lost 5 bases at V and 6 bases at J; junction bases unmatched: 6. Germline CDR1 and CDR2: SQVTM and ANQGSEA. This CDR3 comprises 12 residues. The CDR3 region has the DNA TGCAGCGTTTCTTCAGGACAGGGCGAGCAGTACTTC. Protein product: CSVSSGQGEQYF.

The chain links TRBV7-2 to TRBJ1-2; D possibly corresponds to TRBD1 (5 bases). The germline V gene encodes CDR1 SGHTA and CDR2 FQGNSA. Trimming took off 1 base at V and 4 bases at J, with 10 bases between the two ends. The CDR3 spans 14 residues. The CDR3 DNA reads TGTGCCAGCAGCTTAGGGCAGGGTCGCTATGGCTACACCTTC. This gives the protein CASSLGQGRYGYTF.